A selection of T cell receptor beta chains follows, all from one sample in a study of spatial heterogeneity in lung cancer. TCRdb used MiXCR to reprocess the 5' RACE reads, holding one entry per CDR3 protein. The sample includes around 10,000 distinct CDR3 sequences, around 9.4% of them seen just once. The sequences come from PBMCs, collected at surgery. Receptors originate from a male donor with early-stage non-small cell lung cancer. The CDR3 runs from the conserved cysteine through the conserved F or W. Fields, in order: V gene, CDR3 length, CDR3 protein.

>TRBV27|14
CASSSHRTNYGYTF
>TRBV19|14
CASSIDEGRTPQHF
>TRBV11-2|15
CASLVRGGWRDTQYF
>TRBV19|15
CASSIDGSSYNEQFF
>TRBV12-3/TRBV12-4|15
CASSATGQGHEKLFF
>TRBV7-2|13
CASSSSPGDTQYF
>TRBV6-2/TRBV6-3|15
CASSRREAGGNVLTF
>TRBV5-5|13
CASSLQGIGGYTF
>TRBV9|13
CASSVAGDTEAFF
>TRBV10-3|13
CAIRTGTSNEQYF
>TRBV6-1|15
CASESGRADQETQYF
>TRBV29-1|11
CSVAGIYGYTF
>TRBV29-1|15
CSAAPGTPMNTEAFF
>TRBV20-1|13
CSARKSWNSPLHF
>TRBV20-1|13
CSARNRVMGEQYF
>TRBV5-1|14
CASSPLSGLDEQYF
>TRBV5-1|15
CASSPRGGLNEKLFF
>TRBV7-3|15
CASSRSGGRGDTQYF
>TRBV7-2|15
CASSSLGIQNTEAFF
>TRBV6-2/TRBV6-3|13
CASSYPNTGELFF
>TRBV27|14
CASSLSGGTSEQYF
>TRBV5-6|17
CASSFGGDYATNEKLFF
>TRBV28|15
CASSFPGRGTDTQYF
>TRBV12-3/TRBV12-4|16
CASSAAGVRGNQPQHF
>TRBV28|15
CASNSGQGRSREQYF
>TRBV7-2|13
CASSLPGGYEQYF
>TRBV9|14
CASSPNQGNTEAFF
>TRBV29-1|13
CSVGQGAGTEAFF
>TRBV5-1|14
CASSTTGQNNEQFF
>TRBV29-1|12
CSSRDNSYEQYF
>TRBV28|15
CASSPTGGPNQPQHF
>TRBV10-3|13
CAISESFTGELFF
>TRBV12-3/TRBV12-4|13
CASSLRGRNEQFF
>TRBV7-9|14
CASSLEIRVVEKYF
>TRBV7-9|18
CASSLFGIASGGTGELFF
>TRBV6-2/TRBV6-3|14
CASPQGGSYNEQFF
>TRBV7-2|15
CASSLVRTDADTQYF
>TRBV28|12
CASSQGALEQFF
>TRBV7-8|14
CASSERGPNYGYTF
>TRBV29-1|17
CSVHGLAGEHWPDTQYF
>TRBV7-2|16
CASSFRAGPSSYEQYF
>TRBV7-9|12
CASNLAGREQFF
>TRBV7-2|14
CASSLRTALYGYTF
>TRBV7-9|20
CASTFGLGTGDLSSYNEQFF
>TRBV5-1|14
CASSLLTSEETQYF
>TRBV15|16
CATSRDGRGKRYEQYF
>TRBV7-9|12
CASSVGTYEQYF
>TRBV7-9|14
CASSLLGQGEKLFF
>TRBV20-1|12
CSASPRSYEQYF
>TRBV3-1|14
CASSQEDVSYEQYF
>TRBV28|11
CASSYGDTQYF
>TRBV7-3|16
CASSSTTGLADREQYF
>TRBV12-3/TRBV12-4|19
CASSSAHRGGLSGANVLTF
>TRBV4-3|15
CASSQVTTGTDGYTF
>TRBV20-1|12
CSVIRGGTEAFF
>TRBV5-1|14
CASSLGPGSYEQYF
>TRBV29-1|14
CSASPQGGSYEQYF